This T cell receptor (beta chain) is drawn from a study of cytomegalovirus exposure and HLA in healthy donors. The study, taken as a whole, reports: In a later analysis, DRB1 alleles had the most associated TCRs; HLA-C alleles the fewest. A few CMV-associated chains proved CMV antigen-specific in vitro. The listing of 150 to 200 TCR beta chains classed them as cytomegalovirus-associated.

The PCR was carried out with 60 Vbeta primers and 13 Jbeta primers. Data came from immunoSEQ multiplex PCR; TCRdb stores just in-frame clones and leaves some out. The sample contains 100,000 or so clones, about four fifths of which appear only once. With respect to this clone: Its antigen is unidentified.

Donors sampled were nominally healthy, though unrecorded immune exposures were likely. The CDR3 totals 16 residues. The germline V gene encodes CDR1 SGHTA and CDR2 FQGNSA. The germline V and J ends were trimmed by 1 base and 2 bases, with 9 bases remaining between them. The TCR was taken from a middle-aged man in good health and CMV-seronegative. The chain carries TRBV7-2 and TRBJ2-6, with no clear D. Input material: PBMCs. CDR3 sequence (DNA): TGTGCCAGCAGCTTAGTAGTACTGGCTGGGGCCAACGTCCTGACTTTC. This gives the protein CASSLVVLAGANVLTF.